This paragraph covers one T cell receptor beta chain sequence. Its antigen is currently unknown. The protocol was immunoSEQ multiplex PCR, while the TCRdb copy is restricted to in-frame clones and leaves out a portion. The data hold about 15,000 clones, with 65% to 75% observed a single time. Germline V gene data show CDR1 as MDHEN and CDR2 as SYDVKM. This CDR3 contains 14 residues. The V end was cut by 5 bases, the J end by 6 bases, with 17 bases between. This entry is derived from a study of vaccination effects on CD4 cells after COVID-19. About the research overall: Post-vaccine specimens arrived a median 72 days past the second dose. Regarding the study as a whole: Marked clonal contraction of both clone types appeared late after vaccination.

Antigen-specific CD4+ T cells were first expanded with viral peptide pools by the ViraFEST assay and only then sequenced. CD4+ T cell isolation took place after about 11 days of culture. Vaccination of participants consisted of two doses of either the BNT162b2 or mRNA-1273 vaccine. With 8.5 to 10 ug/ml peptides and about 9.7 IU/ml IL-2, 1.5 million to 2 million PBMC per well were cultured. A half-volume exchange with IL-2 medium occurred on days 3 and 7. The TCR originated in a human donor who received a COVID-19 vaccine. J is TRBJ2-7 and V is TRBV28, with TRBD2 as a possible D gene (5 bases). The sample in question was CD4+ T cells from PBMCs cultured with HCoV-NL63 spike peptides, obtained after COVID-19 vaccination. The DNA of the CDR3 is TGTGCCAGCAGTCGGACTTCCAGTAACGCCGAGCAGTACTTC. Its translation is CASSRTSSNAEQYF.